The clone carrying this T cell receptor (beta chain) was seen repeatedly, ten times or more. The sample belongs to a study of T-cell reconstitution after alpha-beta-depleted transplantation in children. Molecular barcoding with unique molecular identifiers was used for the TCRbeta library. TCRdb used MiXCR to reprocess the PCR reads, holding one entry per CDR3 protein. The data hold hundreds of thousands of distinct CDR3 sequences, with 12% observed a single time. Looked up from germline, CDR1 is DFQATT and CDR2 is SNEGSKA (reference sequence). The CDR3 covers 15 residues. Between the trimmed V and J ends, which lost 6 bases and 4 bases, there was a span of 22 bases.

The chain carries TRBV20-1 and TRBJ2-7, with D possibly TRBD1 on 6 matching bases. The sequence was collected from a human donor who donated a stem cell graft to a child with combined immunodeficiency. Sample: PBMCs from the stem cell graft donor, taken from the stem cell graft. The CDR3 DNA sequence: TGCAGTGCCCCCTCGACAGGTGGGCCGGGATACGAGCAGTACTTC. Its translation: CSAPSTGGPGYEQYF.